This T cell receptor beta chain derives from a study of blood T cell repertoires in COVID-19. This clone was seen a single time. This CDR3 has 15 residues. Germline values: CDR1 ENHRY, CDR2 SYGVKD. Germline trimming cut 6 bases from V and 8 bases from J; bases unmatched to any gene: 6. Only in-frame clones appear in the TCRdb table, and some are missing; sequencing was by immunoSEQ multiplex PCR. This sample has a few hundred thousand clones, with 84% found just once. The chain links TRBV10-3 to TRBJ2-1, with 14 bases that match TRBD2. The sequence came from a human donor in a cohort sampled during active COVID-19. Sequencing was carried out using peripheral blood. Here the CDR3 reads CAIRGLAGVNDEQFF. The DNA for the CDR3 is TGTGCCATCAGGGGACTAGCGGGAGTAAACGATGAGCAGTTCTTC.